The 20 T cell receptor beta chains below come from one sample, sequenced in a study of graft-versus-host responses after intestinal transplantation. Antigen specificity for these receptors is unknown. TCRdb's copy holds only in-frame clones and misses some; the assay was immunoSEQ multiplex PCR. This sample yields tens of thousands of clones, of which 75% to 95% are seen a single time; 7.6% belongs to the top ten. The sample consisted of unstimulated CD8+ T cells sorted from spleen or lymph node cells, taken before transplant. The receptors derive from a human donor who was the organ donor for an intestinal transplant.

V and J are TRBV29-1 and TRBJ2-7; no clear D gene. Germline V gene sequence: CDR1 SQVTM, CDR2 ANQGSEA. This CDR3 comprises 11 residues. V lost 7 bases and J lost 5, with 12 bases in between. The CDR3 nucleotides read TGCAGCGCTTCGGTCGGCCACGAGCAGTACTTC. It specifies CSASVGHEQYF.

This clone has a handful of counts. The chain combines TRBV7-3 with TRBJ2-1; D not resolved. V was shortened by 8 bases and J by 10 bases, with 15 bases between the two germline ends. Germline V CDR1 and CDR2: SGHTA, FQGTGA. This CDR3 has 12 residues. CDR3 nucleotides: TGTGCCAGCGGCCCCGTGGGTGGCGAGCAGTTCTTC. Its translation: CASGPVGGEQFF.

This chain links TRBV11-2 with TRBJ1-1; maybe TRBD1 (6 bases). The CDR3 covers 15 residues. Germline-derived CDR1 and CDR2 are SGHAT and FQNNGV. The germline V and J ends were trimmed by 1 base and 6 bases, with 15 bases remaining between them. CDR3 loop: CASSLGGGREAEAFF. CDR3 bases: TGTGCCAGCAGCTTAGGAGGGGGGAGGGAGGCTGAAGCTTTCTTT.

This clone has just one count. The chain recombines TRBV6-5 with TRBJ1-3; no clear D gene. Trimming removed 4 bases at V and 2 bases at J, with 12 bases between. This CDR3 is 15 amino acids long. Germline V gene sequence: CDR1 MNHEY, CDR2 SVGAGI. CDR3 nucleotide sequence: TGTGCCAGCAGTTCCATCCCAGGCACTGGAAACACCATATATTTT. It is translated as CASSSIPGTGNTIYF.

This chain links TRBV6-6 with TRBJ2-1; weak D call: TRBD1 (6 bases). The CDR3 extends over 16 amino acids. Deletions cut 0 bases from V and 5 bases from J, with 14 bases between. From germline, CDR1 is MNHNY and CDR2 SVGAGI (reference sequence). CDR3 amino acids: CASSYSTHRANNEQFF. The CDR3 DNA follows: TGTGCCAGCAGTTACTCGACGCACAGGGCTAACAATGAGCAGTTCTTC.

A remark on this clone: Additional DNA sequences in this sample encode the identical CDR3. This chain joins TRBV5-1 and TRBJ2-7; D is uncertain. The CDR3 spans 11 residues. The V end lost 0 bases, the J end lost 6 bases, and 4 bases lay between the germline ends. Germline V CDR1 and CDR2: SGHRS, YFSETQ. CDR3 loop: CASSLGGEQYF. Here the CDR3 DNA reads TGCGCCAGCAGCTTGGGAGGCGAGCAGTACTTC. The whole variable domain, filled in from reference TRBV5-1 and TRBJ2-7, reads KAGVTQTPRYLIKTRGQQVTLSCSPISGHRSVSWYQQTPGQGLQFLFEYFSETQRNKGNFPGRFSGRQFSNSRSEMNVSTLELGDSALYLCASSLGGEQYFGPGTRLTVT.

The gene calls are TRBV5-4 and TRBJ2-2; TRBD2 matches at 9 bases. Germline V gives CDR1 SGHNT, CDR2 YYREEE (reference sequence). The junction had 3 bases not matched to a gene; V was cut back by 0 bases and J by 0 bases. The CDR3 runs 17 residues. In DNA form, the CDR3 reads TGTGCCAGCAGCTTGGCCCTAGCGGGACCGAACACCGGGGAGCTGTTTTTT. Its protein product is CASSLALAGPNTGELFF.

The V call is TRBV6-5, the J call TRBJ1-3; 8 nucleotides align to TRBD1. V was clipped by 6 bases and J by 8 bases; unmatched bases: 9. Germline V gives CDR1 MNHEY, CDR2 SVGAGI. This CDR3 comprises 14 residues. The chain's CDR3 is CASSEWTGQDTIYF. The DNA of the CDR3 is TGTGCCAGCAGCGAATGGACAGGGCAAGACACCATATATTTT.

The J gene is TRBJ2-7, the V gene TRBV6-1; possibly TRBD1 for D (5 bases). The CDR3 extends over 14 amino acids. CDR1 and CDR2 from the germline V gene are MNHNS and SASEGT. V lost 2 bases to trimming and J lost 4 bases, with 12 bases between them. CDR3 residues: CASSEPRGGYEQYF. The CDR3 nucleotides read TGTGCCAGCAGTGAACCTAGGGGTGGTTACGAGCAGTACTTC.

This clone appeared a single time. This chain joins TRBV5-1 and TRBJ2-1; no clear D gene. Trimming shortened V by 1 base and J by 5 bases, and 7 bases separated the two germline ends. CDR3 length equals 13 residues. In germline, CDR1 is SGHRS, CDR2 YFSETQ. CDR3 sequence: CASSLQSNNEQFF. Here the CDR3 DNA reads TGCGCCAGCAGCTTGCAGTCGAACAATGAGCAGTTCTTC.

The chain joins TRBV7-2 to TRBJ1-2, with unresolved D. Trimming cost V 8 bases and J 7 bases, with 17 bases left between them. The CDR3 length is 13 residues. CDR1 and CDR2 (germline): SGHTA, FQGNSA. CDR3 bases: TGTGCCAGCCCACCCCTGGTAGCCCGTGGCTACACCTTC. Amino acid sequence: CASPPLVARGYTF.

CDR3 sequence: CASSPTVGSGNTIYF. The CDR3 coding sequence is TGCGCCAGCAGCCCAACTGTGGGCTCTGGAAACACCATATATTTT. The chain is built from TRBV4-1 and TRBJ1-3; D gene uncertain. Trimming cost V 4 bases and J 0 bases, with 10 bases left between them. The CDR3 sequence is 15 residues long. Germline V CDR1 and CDR2: MGHRA, YSYEKL.

V gene TRBV11-2 combines with J gene TRBJ2-2; 8 nucleotides agree with TRBD1. CDR1 and CDR2 from the germline V gene are SGHAT and FQNNGV. The CDR3 is made up of 18 amino acids. V shed 5 bases, J shed 3 bases, and the junction held 14 bases outside the gene matches. CDR3 DNA: TGTGCCAGCAGCCCCTGGGTGGTGAGGACAGGGCACACCGGGGAGCTGTTTTTT. Translation: CASSPWVVRTGHTGELFF.

V usage is TRBV6-5 and J usage is TRBJ2-7; 11 nucleotides line up with TRBD1. Looked up from germline, CDR1 is MNHEY and CDR2 is SVGAGI. V lost 2 bases and J lost 6; bases outside the gene matches: 6. The CDR3 is 15 residues long. CDR3 sequence reads: CASSYPRTGGVEQYF. CDR3 DNA: TGTGCCAGCAGTTACCCCCGGACAGGGGGCGTCGAGCAGTACTTC.

The chain uses TRBV13 and TRBJ1-1; D might be TRBD1 (6 bases). Germline values: CDR1 PRHDT, CDR2 FYEKMQ (reference sequence). The length of the CDR3 is 16 residues. Deletions cut 4 bases from V and 5 bases from J, with 20 bases between. CDR3 loop: CASSSQTTGIWTEAFF. The CDR3 DNA sequence: TGTGCCAGCAGCTCTCAAACCACAGGGATTTGGACTGAAGCTTTCTTT.

The J gene is TRBJ2-3, the V gene TRBV5-6; D not certain. Germline V lookup: CDR1 SGHDT, CDR2 YYEEEE. This CDR3 is built from 12 residues. The V end was cut by 2 bases, the J end by 11 bases, with 12 bases between. The CDR3 protein is CASSLFESRQYF. CDR3 bases: TGTGCCAGCAGCTTATTCGAGAGTCGGCAGTATTTT.

The chain joins TRBV7-7 to TRBJ1-1, with D unclear. The V end was cut by 6 bases, the J end by 1 base, with 9 bases between. The germline V gene has CDR1 SSHAT and CDR2 FNYEAQ (reference sequence). CDR3 length equals 13 residues. Here the CDR3 reads CASSLSSNTEAFF. For the CDR3, the DNA is TGTGCCAGCAGTCTAAGTTCGAACACTGAAGCTTTCTTT.

This sequence joins TRBV5-1 and TRBJ2-3; D uncertain. The CDR3 extends over 14 amino acids. Germline CDR1 and CDR2: SGHRS and YFSETQ. Trimming shortened V by 0 bases and J by 2 bases, and 7 bases separated the two germline ends. CDR3 residues: CASSLGLLTDTQYF. In DNA, the CDR3 is TGCGCCAGCAGCTTGGGGCTCCTCACAGATACGCAGTATTTT.

This clone was observed a few times. The chain combines TRBV6-1 with TRBJ1-1; D call uncertain. CDR3 length: 15 amino acids. Deletions cut 1 base from V and 4 bases from J, with 13 bases between. Germline values: CDR1 MNHNS, CDR2 SASEGT. CDR3 loop: CASSEGPGLATEAFF. The CDR3 region has the DNA TGTGCCAGCAGTGAAGGTCCTGGGTTGGCCACTGAAGCTTTCTTT.

This chain joins TRBV9 and TRBJ2-2; D perhaps matches TRBD1 (5 bases). CDR1 and CDR2 (germline): SGDLS, YYNGEE. Trimming left V 1 base short and J 2 bases short, with 9 bases between. The CDR3 runs to 15 residues. The CDR3: CASSVKGHNTGELFF. The CDR3 region has the DNA TGTGCCAGCAGCGTAAAAGGACACAACACCGGGGAGCTGTTTTTT.